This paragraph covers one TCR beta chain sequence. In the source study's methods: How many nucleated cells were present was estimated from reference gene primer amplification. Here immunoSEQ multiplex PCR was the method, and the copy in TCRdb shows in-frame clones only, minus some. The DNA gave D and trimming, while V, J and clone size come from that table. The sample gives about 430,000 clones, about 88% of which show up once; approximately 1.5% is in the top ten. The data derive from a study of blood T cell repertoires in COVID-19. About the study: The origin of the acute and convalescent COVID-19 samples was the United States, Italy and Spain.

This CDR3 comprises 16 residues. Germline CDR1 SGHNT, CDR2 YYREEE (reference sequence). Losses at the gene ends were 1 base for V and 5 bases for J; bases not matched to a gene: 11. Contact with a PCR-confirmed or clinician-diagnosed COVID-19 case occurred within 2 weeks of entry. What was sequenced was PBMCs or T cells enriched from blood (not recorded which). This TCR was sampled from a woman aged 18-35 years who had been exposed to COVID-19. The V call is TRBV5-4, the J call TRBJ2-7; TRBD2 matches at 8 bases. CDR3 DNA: TGTGCCAGCAGCTTGCGAAGCGGGAGTTGGGAGAACGAGCAGTACTTC. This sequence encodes CASSLRSGSWENEQYF.